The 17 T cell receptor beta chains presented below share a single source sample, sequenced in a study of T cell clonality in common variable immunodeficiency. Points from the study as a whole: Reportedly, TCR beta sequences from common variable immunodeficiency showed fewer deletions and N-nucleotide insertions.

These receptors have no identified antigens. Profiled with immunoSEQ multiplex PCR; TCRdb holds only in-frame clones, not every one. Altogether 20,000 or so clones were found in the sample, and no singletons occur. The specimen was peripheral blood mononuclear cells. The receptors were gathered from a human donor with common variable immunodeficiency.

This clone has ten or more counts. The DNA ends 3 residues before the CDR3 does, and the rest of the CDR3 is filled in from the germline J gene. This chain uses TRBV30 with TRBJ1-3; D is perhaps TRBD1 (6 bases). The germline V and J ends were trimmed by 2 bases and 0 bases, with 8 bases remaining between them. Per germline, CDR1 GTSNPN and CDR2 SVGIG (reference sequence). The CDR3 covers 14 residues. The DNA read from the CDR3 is TGTGCCTGGAGTCGGGACAACTCTGGAAACACC. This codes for CAWSRDNSGNT. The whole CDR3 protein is CAWSRDNSGNTIYF.

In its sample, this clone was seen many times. This chain's CDR3 is CASSPAENTEAFF. The covered CDR3 bases are TGTGCCAGCAGCCCGGCGGAAAACACTGAA. The chain employs TRBV7-9 and TRBJ1-1; unclear D gene. The CDR3 end lies 3 residues beyond the end of the read and is filled in from the germline J gene. Germline assignment: CDR1 SEHNR and CDR2 FQNEAQ (reference sequence). V shed 5 bases and J shed 2 bases, with 9 bases lying between them. The CDR3 runs 13 residues.

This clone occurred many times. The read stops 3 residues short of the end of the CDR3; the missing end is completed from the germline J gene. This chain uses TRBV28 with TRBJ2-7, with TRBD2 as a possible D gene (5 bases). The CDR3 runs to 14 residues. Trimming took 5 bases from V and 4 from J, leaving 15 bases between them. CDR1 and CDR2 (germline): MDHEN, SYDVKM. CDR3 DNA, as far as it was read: TGTGCCAGCAGTCCACCTGCGGAGGCGTACGAG. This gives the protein CASSPPAEAYE. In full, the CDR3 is CASSPPAEAYEQYF. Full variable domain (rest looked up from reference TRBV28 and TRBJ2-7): DVKVTQSSRYLVKRTGEKVFLECVQDMDHENMFWYRQDPGLGLRLIYFSYDVKMKEKGDIPEGYSVSREKKERFSLILESASTNQTSMYLCASSPPAEAYEQYFGPGTRLTVT.

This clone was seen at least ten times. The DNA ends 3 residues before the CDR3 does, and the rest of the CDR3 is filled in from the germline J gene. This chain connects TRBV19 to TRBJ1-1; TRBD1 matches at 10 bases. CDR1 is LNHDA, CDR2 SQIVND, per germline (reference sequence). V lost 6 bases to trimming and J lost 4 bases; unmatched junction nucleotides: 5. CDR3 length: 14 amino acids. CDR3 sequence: CASSWTGGGTEAFF. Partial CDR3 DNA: TGTGCCAGTAGCTGGACAGGGGGGGGCACTGAA.

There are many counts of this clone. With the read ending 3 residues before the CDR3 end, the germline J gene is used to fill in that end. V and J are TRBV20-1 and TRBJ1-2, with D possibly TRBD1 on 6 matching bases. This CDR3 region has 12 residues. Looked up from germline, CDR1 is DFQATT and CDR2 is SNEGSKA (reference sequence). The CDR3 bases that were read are TGCAGTGCTCCCACAGGGATGGGAGGC. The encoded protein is CSAPTGMGG. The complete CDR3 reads CSAPTGMGGYTF.

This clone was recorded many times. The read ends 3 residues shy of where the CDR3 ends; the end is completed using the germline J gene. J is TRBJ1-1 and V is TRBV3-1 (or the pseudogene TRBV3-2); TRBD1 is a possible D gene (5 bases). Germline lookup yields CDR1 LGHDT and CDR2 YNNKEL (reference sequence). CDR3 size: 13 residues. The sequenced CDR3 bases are TGTGCCAGCAGCCAAGAGCAAAGGGGAGGC. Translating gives CASSQEQRGG. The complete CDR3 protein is CASSQEQRGGAFF.

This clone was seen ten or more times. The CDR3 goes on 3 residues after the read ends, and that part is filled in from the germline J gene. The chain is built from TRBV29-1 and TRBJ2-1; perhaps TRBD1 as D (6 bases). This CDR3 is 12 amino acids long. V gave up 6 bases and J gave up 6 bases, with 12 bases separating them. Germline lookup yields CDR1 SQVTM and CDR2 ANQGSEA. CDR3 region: CSVRQASNEQFF. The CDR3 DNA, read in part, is TGCAGCGTAAGACAGGCGTCCAATGAG.

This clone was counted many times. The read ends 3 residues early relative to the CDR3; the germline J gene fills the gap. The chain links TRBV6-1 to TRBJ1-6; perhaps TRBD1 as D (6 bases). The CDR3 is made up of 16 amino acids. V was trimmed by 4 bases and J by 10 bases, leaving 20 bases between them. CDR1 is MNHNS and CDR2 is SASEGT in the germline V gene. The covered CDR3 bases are TGTGCCAGCAGTGGCCAACAGGGAAATTGGGCCTCACCC. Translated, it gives CASSGQQGNWASP. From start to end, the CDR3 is CASSGQQGNWASPLHF.

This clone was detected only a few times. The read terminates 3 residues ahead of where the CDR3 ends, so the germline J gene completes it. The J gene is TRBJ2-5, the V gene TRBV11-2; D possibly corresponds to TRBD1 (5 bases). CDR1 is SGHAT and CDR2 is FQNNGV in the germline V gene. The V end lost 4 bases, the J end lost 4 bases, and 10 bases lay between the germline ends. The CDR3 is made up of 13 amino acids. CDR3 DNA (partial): TGTGCCAGCAGCTCTCAAAGGGGAGAGACC. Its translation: CASSSQRGET. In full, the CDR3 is CASSSQRGETQYF.

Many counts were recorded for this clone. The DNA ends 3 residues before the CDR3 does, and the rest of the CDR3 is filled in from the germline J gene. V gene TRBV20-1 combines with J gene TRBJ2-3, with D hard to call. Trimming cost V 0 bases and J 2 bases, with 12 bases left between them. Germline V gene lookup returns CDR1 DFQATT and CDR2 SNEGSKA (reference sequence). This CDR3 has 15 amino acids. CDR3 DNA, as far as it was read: TGCAGTGCTAGAGATCTGGGCAGGAACACAGATACG. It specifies CSARDLGRNTDT. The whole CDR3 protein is CSARDLGRNTDTQYF.

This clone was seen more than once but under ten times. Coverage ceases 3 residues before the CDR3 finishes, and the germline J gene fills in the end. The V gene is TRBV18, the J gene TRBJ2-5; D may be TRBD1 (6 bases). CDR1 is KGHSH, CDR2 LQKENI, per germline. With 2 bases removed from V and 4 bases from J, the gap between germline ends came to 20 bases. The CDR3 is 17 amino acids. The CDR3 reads CASSPSGGRGLTETQYF. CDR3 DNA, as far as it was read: TGTGCCAGCTCACCATCGGGCGGCAGGGGATTAACAGAGACC.

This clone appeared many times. This chain's CDR3 is CASSLAGRLDTEAFF. The part of the CDR3 DNA that was read is TGTGCCAGCAGCTTAGCTGGCAGGTTAGACACTGAA. The rearrangement uses TRBV7-2 and TRBJ1-1; D remains ambiguous. The CDR3 extends 3 residues past the end of the read, so its final part is completed from the germline J gene. V was clipped by 0 bases and J by 3 bases, with 11 bases between them. CDR3 length: 15 residues. Germline V lookup: CDR1 SGHTA, CDR2 FQGNSA.

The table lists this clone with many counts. The CDR3: CASSPSTTRGSGDTQYF. Partial CDR3 DNA: TGCGCCAGCAGCCCCAGTACGACTAGAGGCTCCGGAGATACG. The chain joins TRBV5-1 to TRBJ2-3, with D tentatively TRBD2 (6 bases). The CDR3 goes on 3 residues after the read ends, and that part is filled in from the germline J gene. V lost 4 bases, J lost 5 bases, and 23 bases lay in between. The CDR3 is 17 amino acids. Germline values: CDR1 SGHRS, CDR2 YFSETQ.

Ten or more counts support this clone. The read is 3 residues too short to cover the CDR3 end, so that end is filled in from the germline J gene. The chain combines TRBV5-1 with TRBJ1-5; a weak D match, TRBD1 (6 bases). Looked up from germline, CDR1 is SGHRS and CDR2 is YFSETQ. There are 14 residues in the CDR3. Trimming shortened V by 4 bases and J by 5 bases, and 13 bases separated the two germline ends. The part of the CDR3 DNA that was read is TGCGCCAGCAGCCAACAGGGAGGGGATCAGCCC. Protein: CASSQQGGDQP. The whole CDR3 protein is CASSQQGGDQPQHF.

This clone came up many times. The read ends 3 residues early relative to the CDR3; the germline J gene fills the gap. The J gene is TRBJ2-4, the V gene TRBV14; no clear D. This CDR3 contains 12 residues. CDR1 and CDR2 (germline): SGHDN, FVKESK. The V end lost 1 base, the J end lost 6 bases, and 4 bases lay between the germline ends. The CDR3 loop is CASSQGLNIQYF. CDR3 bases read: TGTGCCAGCAGCCAAGGTCTAAACATT.

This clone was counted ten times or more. The DNA read from the CDR3 is TGTGCCAGCAGTGAAACGCAGGCAAACTATGGC. It translates to CASSETQANYG. The full CDR3 sequence reads CASSETQANYGYTF. The chain links TRBV2 to TRBJ1-2; no clear D gene. The missing CDR3 end, 3 residues past where the read stops, is filled in from the germline J gene. Deletions cut 2 bases from V and 2 bases from J, with 9 bases between. Germline CDR1 is SNHLY and CDR2 is FYNNEI. The CDR3 consists of 14 residues.

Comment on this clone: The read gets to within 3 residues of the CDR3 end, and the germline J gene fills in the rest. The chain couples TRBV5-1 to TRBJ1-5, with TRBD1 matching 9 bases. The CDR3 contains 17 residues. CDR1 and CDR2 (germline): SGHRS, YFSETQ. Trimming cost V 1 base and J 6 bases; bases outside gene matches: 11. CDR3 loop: CASSLTPPGQGFQPQHF. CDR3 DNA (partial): TGCGCCAGCAGCTTGACTCCCCCAGGACAGGGGTTTCAGCCC.